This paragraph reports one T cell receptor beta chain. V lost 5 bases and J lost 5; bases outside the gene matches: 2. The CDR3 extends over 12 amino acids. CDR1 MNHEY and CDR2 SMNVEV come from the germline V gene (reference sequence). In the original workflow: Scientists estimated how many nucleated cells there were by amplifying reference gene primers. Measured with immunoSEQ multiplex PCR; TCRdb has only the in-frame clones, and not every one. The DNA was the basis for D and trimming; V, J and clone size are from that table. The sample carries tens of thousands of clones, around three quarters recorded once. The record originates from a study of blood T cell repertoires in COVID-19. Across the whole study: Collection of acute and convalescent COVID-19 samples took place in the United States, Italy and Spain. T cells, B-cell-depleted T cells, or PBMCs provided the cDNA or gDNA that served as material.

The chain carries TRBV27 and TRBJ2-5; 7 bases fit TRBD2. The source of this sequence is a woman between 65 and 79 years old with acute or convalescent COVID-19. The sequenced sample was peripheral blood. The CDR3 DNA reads TGTGCCAGCAGTAGGGGAGGGGAGACCCAGTACTTC. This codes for CASSRGGETQYF.